This T cell receptor beta chain was observed in a study of long-term antiretroviral therapy in people with HIV. This clone was recorded a few times. Sequencing used immunoSEQ v3.0 at survey level. The assay was immunoSEQ multiplex PCR, and TCRdb's table has in-frame clones only and misses some. Of roughly 9,800 clones listed, approximately 75% were seen once; the top ten hold about a sixth. This CDR3 comprises 12 residues. Germline loops: CDR1 SEHNR, CDR2 FQNEAQ (reference sequence). Unmatched junction bases numbered 3, after V lost 5 bases and J lost 6 bases. Sequenced material: unsorted PBMCs, taken 0.7 years after starting antiretroviral therapy. The chain links TRBV7-9 to TRBJ1-2; 7 bases line up with TRBD1. The TCR originated in a man between 40 and 49 years old with HIV. Written as DNA, the CDR3 is TGTGCCAGCAGCGCCACAGGGGATGGCTACACCTTC. Translating it yields CASSATGDGYTF.